This TCR beta chain appears in the sequencing data of a study of CD8 T cells in ankylosing spondylitis. The study, taken as a whole, reports: Disease-linked clones reportedly concentrated significantly in matched ankylosing spondylitis synovial fluid. Blood from ankylosing spondylitis patients appeared to carry a characteristic roughly 8-variant TCR beta motif. Relatively scarce in peripheral blood, disease-linked clones were CD8+.

TCRdb redid the calling of the 5' RACE reads with MiXCR, one entry per CDR3 protein. Here the sample spans 200,000 to 250,000 distinct CDR3 sequences, more than 9% being singletons. Many counts were recorded for this clonotype. No antigen is known for it. This CDR3 comprises 12 residues. V was pared by 5 bases and J by 5 bases, with 9 bases between. The chain couples TRBV12-3 or TRBV12-4 to TRBJ2-5; D is possibly TRBD1 (6 bases). The sequencing sample was made of blood, either unsorted or a sorted T cell fraction (not recorded which). The sequence derives from a male donor with ankylosing spondylitis or in good health (not recorded which). CDR3 residues: CASSPQGETQYF. The CDR3 DNA reads as TGTGCCAGCAGTCCCCAGGGGGAGACCCAGTACTTC.